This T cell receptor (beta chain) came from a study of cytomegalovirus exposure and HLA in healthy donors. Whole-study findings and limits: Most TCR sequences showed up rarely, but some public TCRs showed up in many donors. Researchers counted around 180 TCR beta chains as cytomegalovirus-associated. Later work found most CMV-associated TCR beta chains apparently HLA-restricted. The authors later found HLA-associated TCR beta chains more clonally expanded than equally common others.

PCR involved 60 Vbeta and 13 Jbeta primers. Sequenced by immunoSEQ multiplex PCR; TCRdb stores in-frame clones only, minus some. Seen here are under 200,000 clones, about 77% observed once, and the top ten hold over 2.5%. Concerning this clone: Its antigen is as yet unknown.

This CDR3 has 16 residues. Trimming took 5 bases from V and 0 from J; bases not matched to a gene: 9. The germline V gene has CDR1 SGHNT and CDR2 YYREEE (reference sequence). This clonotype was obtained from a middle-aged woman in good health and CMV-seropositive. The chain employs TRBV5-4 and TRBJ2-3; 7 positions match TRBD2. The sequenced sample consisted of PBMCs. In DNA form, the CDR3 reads TGTGCCAGCAGTTTGACCCTAGCGGCTAGCACAGATACGCAGTATTTT. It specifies CASSLTLAASTDTQYF.